This T cell receptor beta chain was observed in a study of regulatory T cells in long-lasting Graves disease. Sequencing libraries for TCR beta were prepared with iRepertoire HTBI primers and Arm-PCR of CDR3 regions. TCRdb itself ran the multiplex PCR reads through MiXCR, one entry per CDR3 protein. This table holds around 500,000 distinct CDR3 sequences, more than 10% found once. Study-level points and caveats: Accuracy may have suffered from the small sample size. Blood alone, not thyroid tissue, was studied. TCR diversity was lower in persistent Graves' patients (versus newly diagnosed ones).

Time point noted: newly diagnosed GD, antithyroid drugs for less than 3 months. PBMC RNA served as the TCR library source. At least ten counts were recorded for this clonotype. Its antigen is unknown. The CDR3 is 15 residues long. Germline loops: CDR1 SGHAT, CDR2 FQDESV (reference sequence). The ends lost 4 bases at V and 0 bases at J; junction bases unmatched: 4. This same sample was also part of a study on T cells in Graves' hyperthyroidism and ophthalmopathy. Per that study: Most expanded thyroid clonotypes above 0.001 recurred in blood.

The origin of this receptor is a woman younger than 45 with Graves disease. This chain uses TRBV11-1 with TRBJ2-5, with 8 bases matching TRBD2. The material sequenced was peripheral blood mononuclear cells (PBMCs), taken at new diagnosis, from a patient treated with antithyroid drugs. CDR3 amino acids: CASSSSGLYQETQYF. The CDR3 DNA reads TGTGCCAGCAGCTCTAGCGGGCTGTACCAAGAGACCCAGTACTTC.